These T cell receptor beta chains were read from a single sample in a study of T cells in Graves' hyperthyroidism and ophthalmopathy. TCRdb analysed the multiplex PCR reads with MiXCR anew, one entry per CDR3 protein. The table records approximately 590,000 distinct CDR3 sequences, 15% to 17% of them present only once. Sequenced: blood. The source is a woman aged 25 to 39 with Graves' hyperthyroidism. Both conserved end residues are part of each CDR3. A D gene is named only where the DNA matches it firmly. Size tells how often a clone was seen (once, few, many) or the class of an expanded clone, and some rows leave it out.

clone_size | d_call | j_call | cdr3_length | v_call | cdr3_aa | cdr3_nt
many | NA | TRBJ1-1 | 12 | TRBV13 | CASSGTNTEAFF | TGTGCCAGCAGCGGGACGAACACTGAAGCTTTCTTT
NA | TRBD1 | TRBJ1-2 | 16 | TRBV4-3 | CASSPIRDSPYYGYTF | TGCGCCAGCAGCCCTATCAGGGACAGCCCTTACTATGGCTACACCTTC
NA | NA | TRBJ1-3 | 16 | TRBV11-3 | CASSHGTSSSGNTIYF | TGTGCCAGCAGCCACGGGACTTCGAGCTCTGGAAACACCATATATTTT
many | TRBD1 | TRBJ1-2 | 15 | TRBV7-9 | CASSLGTVRNYGYTF | TGTGCCAGCAGCTTGGGGACAGTGAGGAACTATGGCTACACCTTC
NA | TRBD1 | TRBJ1-5 | 17 | TRBV7-6 | CASSLNSGTGFVQPQHF | TGTGCCAGCAGCTTGAACTCCGGGACAGGGTTCGTCCAGCCCCAGCATTTT
NA | NA | TRBJ2-3 | 13 | TRBV19 | CASSHRYTDTQYF | TGTGCCAGTAGTCATCGGTACACAGATACGCAGTATTTT
many | NA | TRBJ2-7 | 16 | TRBV28 | CASSPPMSRVTYEQYF | TGTGCCAGCAGTCCGCCCATGAGCAGGGTTACCTACGAGCAGTACTTC
NA | TRBD1 | TRBJ1-1 | 14 | TRBV20-1 | CSALDRVSHLAAFF | TGCAGTGCCCTTGACAGGGTTAGTCATCTTGCAGCTTTCTTT
NA | TRBD2 | TRBJ2-3 | 17 | TRBV15 | CATSRGASGGNTDTQYF | TGTGCCACCAGCAGAGGGGCTAGCGGGGGTAACACAGATACGCAGTATTTT
once | NA | TRBJ1-1 | 16 | TRBV27 | CASSLSLLQMNTEAFF | TGTGCCAGCAGTTTATCGCTTTTACAGATGAACACTGAAGCTTTCTTT
NA | TRBD1 | TRBJ1-2 | 16 | TRBV25-1 | CASSEYGRGRNYGYTF | TGTGCCAGCAGTGAATATGGAAGGGGGCGCAACTATGGCTACACCTTC
many | TRBD2 | TRBJ2-7 | 17 | TRBV3-1 | CASSQGLAGGTSYEQYF | TGTGCCAGCAGCCAGGGACTAGCGGGAGGGACCTCCTACGAGCAGTACTTC
NA | TRBD2 | TRBJ2-5 | 16 | TRBV13 | CASSLRTSGNQETQYF | TGTGCCAGCAGCTTACGGACTAGCGGGAACCAAGAGACCCAGTACTTC
many | NA | TRBJ2-3 | 15 | TRBV12-3/TRBV12-4 | CASSLNLADTDTQYF | TGTGCCAGCAGTTTAAACTTGGCAGACACAGATACGCAGTATTTT
many | TRBD1 | TRBJ1-2 | 14 | TRBV2 | CASSRTGRGYGYTF | TGTGCCAGCAGCCGGACAGGGAGGGGCTATGGCTACACCTTC
many | TRBD1 | TRBJ2-2 | 14 | TRBV5-1 | CASSPRTGMGELFF | TGCGCCAGCAGCCCAAGGACAGGGATGGGGGAGCTGTTTTTT